This entry concerns a single TCR beta chain. Its matching antigen is unknown. A total RNA quantity of 3500 ng went into each TCR library. The authors made each sample's cDNA in eight separate reactions. TCRdb re-called the 5' RACE reads and catalogs CDR3 proteins one per entry, DNA excluded. The ten most abundant clones cover approximately 2.4% of a sample with around 370,000 distinct CDR3 sequences. The data originate from a study of monozygotic twins with inflammatory bowel disease. Study-wide findings and caveats: Telling different T cell subtypes apart from each other was not possible. In patient repertoires, differing immunosuppressive treatments may have added some variability.

The germline CDR1 and CDR2 sequences are ENHRY and SYGVKD. The CDR3 is 15 residues long. The TCR was taken from a human donor with ulcerative colitis or Crohn's disease, or a healthy co-twin of an affected twin (not recorded which). The rearrangement joins TRBV10-3 to TRBJ2-3; the D call of TRBD2 rests on TCRdb alone, since no DNA is present to check it. Sequencing was done on a sample of blood. The CDR3 reads CAISESSSGLDTQYF.